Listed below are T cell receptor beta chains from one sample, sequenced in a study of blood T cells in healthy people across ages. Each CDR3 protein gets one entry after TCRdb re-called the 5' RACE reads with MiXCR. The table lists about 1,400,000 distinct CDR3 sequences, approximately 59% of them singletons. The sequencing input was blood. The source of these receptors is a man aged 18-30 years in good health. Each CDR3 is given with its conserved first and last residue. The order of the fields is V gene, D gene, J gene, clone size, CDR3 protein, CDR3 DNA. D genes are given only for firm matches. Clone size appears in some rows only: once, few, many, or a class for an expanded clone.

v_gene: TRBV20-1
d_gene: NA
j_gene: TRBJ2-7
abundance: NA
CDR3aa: CSASAGTHEQYF
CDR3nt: TGCAGTGCTAGTGCAGGGACCCACGAGCAGTACTTC

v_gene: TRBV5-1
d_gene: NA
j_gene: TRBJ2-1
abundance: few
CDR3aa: CASSPGHVLGNEQFF
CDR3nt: TGCGCCAGCAGCCCCGGACACGTCCTAGGCAATGAGCAGTTCTTC

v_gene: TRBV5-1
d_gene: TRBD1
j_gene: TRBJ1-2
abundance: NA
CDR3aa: CASSSDDSTGAYDYTF
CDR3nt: TGCGCCAGCAGCTCGGATGATTCAACAGGGGCCTATGACTACACCTTC

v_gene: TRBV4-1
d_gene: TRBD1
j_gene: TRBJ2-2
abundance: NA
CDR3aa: CASGRDREVTGELFF
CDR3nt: TGCGCCAGCGGAAGGGACAGGGAAGTCACCGGGGAGCTGTTTTTT

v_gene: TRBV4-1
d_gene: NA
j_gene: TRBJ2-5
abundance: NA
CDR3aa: CASSQSRQDSDPLSQTQYF
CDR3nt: TGCGCCAGCAGCCAAAGCAGACAGGATTCGGACCCCCTTTCGCAGACCCAGTACTTC

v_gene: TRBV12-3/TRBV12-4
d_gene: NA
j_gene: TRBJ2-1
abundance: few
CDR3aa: CASSLSGGNYNEQFF
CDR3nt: TGTGCCAGCAGTTTATCGGGGGGCAATTACAATGAGCAGTTCTTC

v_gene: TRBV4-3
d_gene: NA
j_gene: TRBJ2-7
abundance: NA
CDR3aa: CASSQERGDEQYF
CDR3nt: TGCGCCAGCAGCCAAGAGCGAGGGGACGAGCAGTACTTC

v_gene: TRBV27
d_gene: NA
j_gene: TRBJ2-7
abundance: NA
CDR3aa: CASSSPESLYEQYF
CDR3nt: TGTGCCAGCAGTTCCCCGGAGAGCCTCTACGAGCAGTACTTC

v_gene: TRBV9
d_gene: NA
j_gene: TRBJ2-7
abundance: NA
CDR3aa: CASSVEGPGYEQYF
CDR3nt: TGTGCCAGCAGCGTAGAGGGGCCAGGGTACGAGCAGTACTTC

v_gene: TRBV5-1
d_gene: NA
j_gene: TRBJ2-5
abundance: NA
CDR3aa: CASRWGMETQYF
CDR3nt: TGCGCCAGCAGATGGGGTATGGAGACCCAGTACTTC

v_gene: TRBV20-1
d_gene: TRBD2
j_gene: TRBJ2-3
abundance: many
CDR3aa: CGGVAGELGTDTQYF
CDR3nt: TGCGGGGGAGTAGCGGGAGAGTTGGGAACAGATACGCAGTATTTT

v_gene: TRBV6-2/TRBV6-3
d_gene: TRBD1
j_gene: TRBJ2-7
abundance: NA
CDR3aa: CASSPLFRDRKRSSYEQYF
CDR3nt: TGTGCCAGCAGTCCCTTATTCCGGGACAGAAAAAGGAGCTCCTACGAGCAGTACTTC

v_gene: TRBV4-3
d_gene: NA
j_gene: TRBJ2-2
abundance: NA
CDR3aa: CASSQEVGNTGELFF
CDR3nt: TGCGCCAGCAGCCAAGAGGTCGGTAACACCGGGGAGCTGTTTTTT

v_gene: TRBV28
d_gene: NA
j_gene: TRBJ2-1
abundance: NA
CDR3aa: CASGRQERIEGEQFF
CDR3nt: TGTGCCAGCGGCCGACAGGAGAGAATTGAAGGTGAGCAGTTCTTC

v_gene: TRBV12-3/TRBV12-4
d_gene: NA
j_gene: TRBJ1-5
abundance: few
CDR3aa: CASSLRAMLGAGGNQPQHF
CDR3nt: TGTGCCAGCAGTTTACGGGCGATGCTTGGGGCCGGGGGCAATCAGCCCCAGCATTTT

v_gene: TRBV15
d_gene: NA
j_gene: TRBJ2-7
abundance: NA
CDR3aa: CATSRMTGEYYEQYF
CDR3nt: TGTGCCACCAGCAGAATGACAGGCGAGTACTACGAGCAGTACTTC

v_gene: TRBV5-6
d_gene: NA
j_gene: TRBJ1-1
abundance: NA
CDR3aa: CASSLIGRGGTEAFF
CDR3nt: TGTGCCAGCAGCTTGATCGGCAGGGGTGGGACTGAAGCTTTCTTT

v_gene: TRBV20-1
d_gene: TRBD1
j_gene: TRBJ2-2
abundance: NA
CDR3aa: CSASRTGDGELFF
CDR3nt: TGCAGTGCTAGCCGGACAGGAGACGGGGAGCTGTTTTTT

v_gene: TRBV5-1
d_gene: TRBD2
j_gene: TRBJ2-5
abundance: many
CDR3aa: CASSLDYGGGRETQYF
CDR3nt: TGCGCCAGCAGCTTGGACTACGGGGGGGGTCGAGAGACCCAGTACTTC

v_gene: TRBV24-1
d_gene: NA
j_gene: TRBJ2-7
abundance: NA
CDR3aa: CATRDSVAGDEQYF
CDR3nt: TGTGCCACCAGGGACTCCGTGGCAGGGGACGAGCAGTACTTC